The clone carrying this T cell receptor (beta chain) was seen just once. No antigen is known for it. As to treatment: 15 to 20 received Ad26.COV2.S at low or high dose, single or two shots; about 5 received placebo; per-sample allocation not given. Vaccine and placebo recipients were sampled on day 63 after the first injection. This Boston cohort included adults aged 18-55 years. The method was immunoSEQ multiplex PCR; TCRdb's version includes in-frame clones alone and lacks a portion of them. The sample shows 450,000 to 550,000 clones, 89% of them seen only once. This sample is drawn from a study of Ad26.COV2.S vaccination and SARS-CoV-2 variants. Study-wide context: Sample donor was a member of the COV1001 Ad26.COV2.S trial arm.

Findings of the study overall: Placebo recipients showed lower spike-specific TCR breadth than vaccinees. Placebo and vaccine recipients had non-spike TCR breadth that was similar.

Material: peripheral blood, obtained in a trial of Ad26.COV2.S vaccine versus placebo. This receptor was identified in a person between 18 and 60 years old who received the Ad26.COV2.S COVID-19 vaccine or a placebo.

CDR3 DNA: TGTGCCACCAGTGAACCTAGCGGGGGGCACACAGATACGCAGTATTTT. Its protein product is CATSEPSGGHTDTQYF. The chain joins TRBV24-1 to TRBJ2-3; TRBD2 matches at 11 bases. The CDR3 runs 16 residues. V gave up 4 bases and J gave up 2 bases; unmatched junction bases: 4. Per germline, CDR1 KGHDR and CDR2 SFDVKD.